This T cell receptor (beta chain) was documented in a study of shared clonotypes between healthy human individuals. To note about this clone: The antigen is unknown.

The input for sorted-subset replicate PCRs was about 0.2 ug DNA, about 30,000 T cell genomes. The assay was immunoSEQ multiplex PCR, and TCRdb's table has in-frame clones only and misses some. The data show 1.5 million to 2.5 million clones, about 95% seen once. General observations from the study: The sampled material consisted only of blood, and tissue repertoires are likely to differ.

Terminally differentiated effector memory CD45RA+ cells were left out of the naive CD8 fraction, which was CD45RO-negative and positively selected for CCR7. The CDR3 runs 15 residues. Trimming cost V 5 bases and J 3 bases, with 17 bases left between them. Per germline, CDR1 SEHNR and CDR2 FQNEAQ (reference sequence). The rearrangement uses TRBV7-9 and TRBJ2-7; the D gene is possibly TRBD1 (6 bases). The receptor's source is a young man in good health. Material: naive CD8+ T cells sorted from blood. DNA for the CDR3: TGTGCCAGCAGCCCCAGTCAGGGGAGAGTCTACGAGCAGTACTTC. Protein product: CASSPSQGRVYEQYF.